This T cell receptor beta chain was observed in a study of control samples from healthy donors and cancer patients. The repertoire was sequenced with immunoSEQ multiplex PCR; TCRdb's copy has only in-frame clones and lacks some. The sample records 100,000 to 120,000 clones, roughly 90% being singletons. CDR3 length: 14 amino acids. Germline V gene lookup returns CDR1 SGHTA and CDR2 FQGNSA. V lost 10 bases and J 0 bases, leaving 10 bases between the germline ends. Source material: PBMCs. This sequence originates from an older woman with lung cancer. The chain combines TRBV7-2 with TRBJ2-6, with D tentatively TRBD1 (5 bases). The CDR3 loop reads CATDTRSGANVLTF. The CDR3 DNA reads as TGTGCCACGGACACTCGCTCTGGGGCCAACGTCCTGACTTTC.